Given below is one T cell receptor beta chain in context. Its antigen is undetermined. The data were taken from a study of vaccination and CD4 T cells after COVID-19. The CDR3 runs 15 residues. Germline-derived CDR1 and CDR2 are SNHLY and FYNNEI. V dropped 0 bases and J dropped 10; count of bases not matched to a gene: 4. Time point given: late sampling 161 to 241 days after vaccination in a few convalescent patients. Treatment indicated: roughly ten-day PBMC culture with coronavirus spike peptide pools or control peptides (ViraFEST assay). Half the growth medium was swapped for new IL-2 medium on days 3 and 7. The Oncomine TCR Beta short-read assay was what sequenced the DNA obtained from cultured CD4+ T cells. Via MiXCR, TCRdb re-called the PCR reads, giving one row per CDR3 protein. The data contain under 20,000 distinct CDR3 sequences, around 43% of them singletons.

The TCR originated in a human donor who had recovered from COVID-19. The chain couples TRBV2 to TRBJ2-4, with 12 nucleotides matching TRBD2. This specimen was CD4+ T cells from blood, cultured in vitro, taken about 7 months after SARS-CoV-2 vaccination. In DNA, the CDR3 is TGTGCCAGCAGTGAAGCGCTAGCGGGAGGGCCTATTCAGTACTTC. Protein: CASSEALAGGPIQYF.